This record concerns one TCR beta chain sequence. J lost 6 bases, V lost 2 bases, and 12 bases had no gene match. The CDR3 has 18 residues. Germline lookup yields CDR1 MNHNS and CDR2 SASEGT. The data belong to a study of blood T cell repertoires in COVID-19. For the study at large: Specimens from acute and convalescent COVID-19 originated in the United States, Italy and Spain. PBMCs, B-cell-depleted T cells, or T cells provided the cDNA or gDNA that made up the material.

Produced via immunoSEQ multiplex PCR; TCRdb's table is partial and in-frame only. The data contain roughly 120,000 clones, approximately 86% of them singletons. Sequenced input: peripheral blood. The V call is TRBV6-1, the J call TRBJ2-1; 11 bases match TRBD2. This receptor was taken from a man between 40 and 49 years old with acute or convalescent COVID-19. As DNA, the CDR3 is TGTGCCAGCAGTGAAAGGTGGGAAAGACTAGCGGGGAGCAATGAGCAGTTCTTC. Its protein is CASSERWERLAGSNEQFF.